The next 24 T cell receptor beta chains were all read from a single sample in a study of cytomegalovirus exposure and HLA in healthy donors. The PCR was carried out with 60 Vbeta primers and 13 Jbeta primers. Assay: immunoSEQ multiplex PCR; the TCRdb copy retains only in-frame clones and omits some. The sample lists 90,000 to 130,000 clones, about 80% occurring once. The sample was PBMCs. These receptors were taken from a young woman in good health and CMV-seropositive.

J is TRBJ2-4 and V is TRBV13; 7 nucleotides align to TRBD2. The CDR3 runs to 16 residues. The V gene's germline CDR1 is PRHDT and CDR2 FYEKMQ (reference sequence). Trimming cost V 4 bases and J 5 bases; bases outside gene matches: 11. CDR3 coding DNA: TGTGCCAGCAGCTCACGCATTCTAGCGGTAGAAAACATTCAGTACTTC. Amino acids: CASSSRILAVENIQYF. The complete variable domain, with remaining parts taken from reference TRBV13 and TRBJ2-4, reads AAGVIQSPRHLIKEKRETATLKCYPIPRHDTVYWYQQGPGQDPQFLISFYEKMQSDKGSIPDRFSAQQFSDYHSELNMSSLELGDSALYFCASSSRILAVENIQYFGAGTRLSVL.

The V and J genes are TRBV28 and TRBJ2-1; 8 nucleotides line up with TRBD2. CDR1 MDHEN and CDR2 SYDVKM come from the germline V gene. J gave up 1 base and V 5 bases, and 1 base lay outside the gene matches. This CDR3 has 14 amino acids. This CDR3 is CASSPSGSYNEQFF. The CDR3 region has the DNA TGTGCCAGCAGTCCTAGCGGGTCCTACAATGAGCAGTTCTTC.

The J gene is TRBJ1-2, the V gene TRBV19; D is unresolved. V lost 5 bases, J lost 7 bases, and 11 bases lay in between. Per germline, CDR1 LNHDA and CDR2 SQIVND (reference sequence). This CDR3 has 12 residues. The CDR3 protein is CASSPSGGGYTF. CDR3 coding DNA: TGTGCCAGTAGTCCCTCCGGAGGTGGCTACACCTTC.

The rearrangement joins TRBV9 to TRBJ2-1; 12 bases are shared with TRBD2. The CDR3 spans 14 residues. The junction had 10 bases not matched to a gene; V was cut back by 10 bases and J by 8 bases. The V gene's germline CDR1 is SGDLS and CDR2 YYNGEE. This chain's CDR3 is CAPSRLAGVHEQFF. CDR3 coding DNA: TGTGCCCCCTCCCGACTAGCGGGAGTTCATGAGCAGTTCTTC.

The chain uses TRBV6-1 and TRBJ2-5, with 12 positions matching TRBD2. V shed 3 bases, J shed 2 bases, and the junction held 4 bases outside the gene matches. The CDR3 is made up of 16 amino acids. The germline gives CDR1 MNHNS, CDR2 SASEGT. The CDR3 sequence: CASSDRLAGVQETQYF. CDR3 DNA sequence: TGTGCCAGCAGTGACCGACTAGCGGGAGTACAAGAGACCCAGTACTTC.

The V and J genes are TRBV6-1 and TRBJ1-5, with a weak D call TRBD1 (5 bases). V lost 11 bases and J 2 bases, leaving 13 bases between the germline ends. CDR1 MNHNS and CDR2 SASEGT come from the germline V gene. This CDR3 comprises 13 residues. In DNA form, the CDR3 reads TGTGCCGGGGGGGTGGTCCGCAATCAGCCCCAGCATTTT. This encodes CAGGVVRNQPQHF.

J is TRBJ2-1 and V is TRBV7-9; TRBD2 aligns across 15 bases. Unmatched junction bases numbered 6, after V lost 5 bases and J lost 4 bases. Per germline, CDR1 SEHNR and CDR2 FQNEAQ (reference sequence). This CDR3 contains 17 residues. The CDR3 DNA sequence: TGTGCCAGCAGCCCCAGGACTAGCGGGAGGGCTTACAATGAGCAGTTCTTC. The encoded protein is CASSPRTSGRAYNEQFF.

This chain joins TRBV30 and TRBJ1-3; TRBD1 agrees at 8 bases. The germline CDR1 and CDR2 sequences are GTSNPN and SVGIG (reference sequence). The V segment lost 2 bases and the J segment 4 bases; nucleotides outside the gene matches: 7. The CDR3 runs 15 residues. CDR3 residues: CAWSLTGAWGNTIYF. In nucleotides, the CDR3 is TGTGCCTGGAGTTTGACAGGGGCATGGGGAAACACCATATATTTT.

This sequence joins TRBV5-1 and TRBJ2-7; the match to TRBD1 covers 8 bases. Germline trimming cut 4 bases from V and 0 bases from J; bases unmatched to any gene: 6. Germline assignment: CDR1 SGHRS and CDR2 YFSETQ. This CDR3 spans 15 amino acids. CDR3 protein: CASSIGTGGSYEQYF. The CDR3 bases are TGCGCCAGCAGCATCGGGACAGGAGGCTCCTACGAGCAGTACTTC.

V is TRBV30 and J is TRBJ1-5; perhaps TRBD1 as D (6 bases). CDR3 length: 13 amino acids. Looked up from germline, CDR1 is GTSNPN and CDR2 is SVGIG (reference sequence). Trimming stripped 5 bases from V and 6 bases from J, with 14 bases between. The CDR3: CAWGTTESQPQHF. In DNA, the CDR3 is TGTGCCTGGGGGACAACGGAGAGTCAGCCCCAGCATTTT.

This sequence joins TRBV5-4 and TRBJ2-7; a weak D match, TRBD2 (6 bases). The V gene's germline CDR1 is SGHNT and CDR2 YYREEE (reference sequence). CDR3 length: 12 amino acids. The ends were cut back, 4 bases at V and 6 bases at J, with 11 bases in the middle. CDR3 DNA sequence: TGTGCCAGCAGCCGGGCGGGGACCGAGCAGTACTTC. It specifies CASSRAGTEQYF.

This clone was seen more than once but under ten times. The V call is TRBV28, the J call TRBJ1-2; D perhaps matches TRBD1 (6 bases). Trimming cost V 2 bases and J 6 bases, with 10 bases left between them. Germline CDR1 and CDR2: MDHEN and SYDVKM. The CDR3 runs 13 residues. The CDR3 protein is CASSLNRDDGYTF. The CDR3 coding sequence is TGTGCCAGCAGTTTAAACAGGGATGATGGCTACACCTTC.

The chain joins TRBV28 to TRBJ1-1; no definite D call. Germline values: CDR1 MDHEN, CDR2 SYDVKM. Trimming removed 3 bases at V and 3 bases at J, with 8 bases between. This CDR3 has 13 residues. CDR3 nucleotides: TGTGCCAGCAGTTTTCTGGGAGACACTGAAGCTTTCTTT. This sequence encodes CASSFLGDTEAFF.

This chain uses TRBV25-1 with TRBJ2-1, with D tentatively TRBD2 (5 bases). The length of the CDR3 is 14 residues. Deletions cut 6 bases from V and 6 bases from J, with 15 bases between. Germline loops: CDR1 MGHDK, CDR2 SYGVNS. CDR3 sequence (DNA): TGTGCCAGCAGCCCCGGAGGAGAGGGCAATGAGCAGTTCTTC. Translated: CASSPGGEGNEQFF. Supplemented by reference TRBV25-1 and TRBJ2-1, the full variable domain reads EADIYQTPRYLVIGTGKKITLECSQTMGHDKMYWYQQDPGMELHLIHYSYGVNSTEKGDLSSESTVSRIRTEHFPLTLESARPSHTSQYLCASSPGGEGNEQFFGPGTRLTVL.

This sequence joins TRBV11-3 and TRBJ1-1; a weak D match, TRBD1 (5 bases). The CDR3 contains 17 residues. V lost 5 bases, J lost 6 bases, and 25 bases lay in between. Germline V gene lookup returns CDR1 SGHNT and CDR2 YENEEA. The CDR3 loop is CASSPPGRTRETSEAFF. CDR3 DNA: TGTGCCAGCAGCCCTCCGGGTAGGACACGTGAAACCTCTGAAGCTTTCTTT.

This chain links TRBV6-5 with TRBJ2-3; D remains unclear. Germline assignment: CDR1 MNHEY and CDR2 SVGAGI. The length of the CDR3 is 15 residues. Trimming shortened V by 4 bases and J by 0 bases, and 11 bases separated the two germline ends. DNA for the CDR3: TGTGCCAGCAGTTCACGACTGGTTAGCACAGATACGCAGTATTTT. Translation: CASSSRLVSTDTQYF.

The rearrangement links TRBV11-3 to TRBJ1-1; 8 nucleotides align to TRBD1. Germline V CDR1 and CDR2: SGHNT, YENEEA. Trimming at V came to 4 bases and at J to 5 bases, leaving 3 bases not matched to a gene. The CDR3 sequence is 13 residues long. The CDR3 DNA reads TGTGCCAGCAGCTGGGGGACAGGAACTGAAGCTTTCTTT. It encodes CASSWGTGTEAFF.

The chain is built from TRBV9 and TRBJ2-5, with 10 positions matching TRBD1. Germline CDR1 and CDR2: SGDLS and YYNGEE. Unmatched junction bases numbered 14, after V lost 0 bases and J lost 3 bases. The length of the CDR3 is 19 residues. As DNA, the CDR3 is TGTGCCAGCAGCGTAGACGACAGGGGGCGCGCCGGGAGGAAAGAGACCCAGTACTTC. Translation gives CASSVDDRGRAGRKETQYF.

This chain connects TRBV5-1 to TRBJ2-7; a weak D match, TRBD2 (6 bases). CDR3 length equals 15 residues. CDR1 is SGHRS and CDR2 is YFSETQ in the germline V gene. Trimming pared 0 bases from V and 3 bases from J, leaving 13 bases between. Here the CDR3 reads CASSLAVAENYEQYF. DNA for the CDR3: TGCGCCAGCAGCTTGGCGGTAGCGGAGAACTACGAGCAGTACTTC.

The rearrangement links TRBV4-1 to TRBJ1-1; D unresolved. Germline V CDR1 and CDR2: MGHRA, YSYEKL. This CDR3 region has 16 residues. V was shortened by 3 bases and J by 4 bases, with 18 bases between the two germline ends. CDR3 amino acids: CASSQGLFSGVTEAFF. The CDR3 DNA reads TGCGCCAGCAGCCAGGGTCTGTTTTCCGGAGTCACTGAAGCTTTCTTT.

This chain links TRBV19 with TRBJ2-1, with no clear D. The CDR3 loop spans 13 amino acids. Trimming removed 7 bases at V and 5 bases at J, with 12 bases between. CDR1 is LNHDA and CDR2 is SQIVND in the germline V gene (reference sequence). The CDR3 DNA reads TGTGCCAGTACGAGTACCGCCAACAATGAGCAGTTCTTC. This encodes CASTSTANNEQFF.

The rearrangement links TRBV6-5 to TRBJ1-5; D is unclear. Trimming took off 5 bases at V and 6 bases at J, with 17 bases between the two ends. The CDR3 has 15 amino acids. Germline-derived CDR1 and CDR2 are MNHEY and SVGAGI. CDR3 loop: CASSPHLVRGQPQHF. The CDR3 DNA reads as TGTGCCAGCAGTCCCCACTTAGTTCGGGGTCAGCCCCAGCATTTT.

The chain carries TRBV2 and TRBJ1-1; the D gene is possibly TRBD1 (6 bases). Germline CDR1 SNHLY, CDR2 FYNNEI. V dropped 5 bases and J dropped 4 bases, with 14 bases sitting between them. This CDR3 spans 14 amino acids. CDR3 region: CASSRITGSTEAFF. CDR3 nucleotide sequence: TGTGCCAGCAGTAGGATAACAGGGAGCACTGAAGCTTTCTTT.

This clone came up once. The chain couples TRBV6-5 to TRBJ1-4; TRBD1 might be the D (5 bases). The CDR3 runs 15 residues. The germline gives CDR1 MNHEY, CDR2 SVGAGI. The V gene lost 7 bases and the J gene lost 0 bases, with 12 bases spanning the gap. CDR3 residues: CASTTSDTTNEKLFF. The DNA for the CDR3 is TGTGCCAGCACCACCTCGGACACAACTAATGAAAAACTGTTTTTT.